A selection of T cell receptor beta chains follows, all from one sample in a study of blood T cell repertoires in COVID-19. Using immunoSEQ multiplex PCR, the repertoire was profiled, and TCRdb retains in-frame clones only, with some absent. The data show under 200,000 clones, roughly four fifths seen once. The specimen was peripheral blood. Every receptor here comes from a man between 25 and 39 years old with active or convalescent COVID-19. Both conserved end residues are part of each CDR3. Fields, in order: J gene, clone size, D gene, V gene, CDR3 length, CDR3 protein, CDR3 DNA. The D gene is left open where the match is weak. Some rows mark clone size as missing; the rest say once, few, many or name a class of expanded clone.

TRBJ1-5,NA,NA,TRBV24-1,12,CATRRGLGPQHF,TGTGCCACCAGAAGGGGTTTAGGGCCCCAGCATTTT
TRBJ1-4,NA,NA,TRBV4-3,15,CASSQLTETNEKLFF,TGCGCCAGCAGCCAATTAACAGAAACTAATGAAAAACTGTTTTTT
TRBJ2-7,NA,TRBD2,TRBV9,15,CASSVDPGGPYEQYF,TGTGCCAGCAGCGTAGATCCGGGGGGTCCCTACGAGCAGTACTTC
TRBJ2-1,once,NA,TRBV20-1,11,CSARGGTEQFF,TGCAGTGCTAGAGGGGGCACTGAGCAGTTCTTC
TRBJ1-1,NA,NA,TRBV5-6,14,CASSFRQRRTEAFF,TGTGCCAGCAGCTTCCGACAGAGACGGACTGAAGCTTTCTTT
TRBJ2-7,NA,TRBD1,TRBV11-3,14,CASSSRQGTREQYF,TGTGCCAGCAGCTCCCGACAGGGGACGCGAGAGCAGTACTTC
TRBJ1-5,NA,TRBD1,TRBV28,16,CASSLSWGQGNQPQHF,TGTGCCAGCAGTTTATCTTGGGGACAGGGCAATCAGCCCCAGCATTTT
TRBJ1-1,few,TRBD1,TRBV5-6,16,CASSPVGQGDFTEAFF,TGTGCCAGCAGCCCAGTTGGTCAGGGGGACTTCACTGAAGCTTTCTTT
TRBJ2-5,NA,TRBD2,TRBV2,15,CASNKLAGGLETQYF,TGTGCCAGCAACAAACTAGCGGGGGGTCTAGAGACCCAGTACTTC
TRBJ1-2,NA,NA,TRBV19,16,CASSIGRKGDNYGYTF,TGTGCCAGTAGTATAGGAAGAAAGGGGGACAACTATGGCTACACCTTC
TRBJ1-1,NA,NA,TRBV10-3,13,CAIIREKNTEAFF,TGTGCCATCATACGTGAGAAGAACACTGAAGCTTTCTTT
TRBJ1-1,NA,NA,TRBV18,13,CASSPRGGTEAFF,TGTGCCAGCTCACCACGCGGGGGGACTGAAGCTTTCTTT
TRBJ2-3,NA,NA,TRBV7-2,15,CASSLGSVSTDTQYF,TGTGCCAGCAGCTTAGGTAGCGTAAGCACAGATACGCAGTATTTT
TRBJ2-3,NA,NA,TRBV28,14,CASSLTGSTDTQYF,TGTGCCAGCAGTTTAACAGGGAGCACAGATACGCAGTATTTT
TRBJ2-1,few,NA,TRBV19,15,CASRPAGLAYNEQFF,TGTGCCAGTCGACCCGCGGGACTGGCCTACAATGAGCAGTTCTTC
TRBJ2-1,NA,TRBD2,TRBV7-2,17,CASSLRGGSLSYNEQFF,TGTGCCAGCAGCTTACGGGGCGGGAGTCTCTCCTACAATGAGCAGTTCTTC
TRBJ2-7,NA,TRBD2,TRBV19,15,CASSEAGVLSYEQYF,TGTGCCAGTAGTGAGGCGGGGGTTCTCTCCTACGAGCAGTACTTC
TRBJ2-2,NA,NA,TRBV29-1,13,CSVWQGNTGELFF,TGCAGCGTTTGGCAGGGGAACACCGGGGAGCTGTTTTTT
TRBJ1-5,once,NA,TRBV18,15,CASSPNTQTNQPQHF,TGTGCCAGCTCACCTAATACACAGACCAATCAGCCCCAGCATTTT
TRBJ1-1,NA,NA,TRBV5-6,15,CASSLAGGPHTEAFF,TGTGCCAGCAGCTTGGCAGGAGGGCCCCACACTGAAGCTTTCTTT
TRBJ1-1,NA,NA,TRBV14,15,CASSQSPGGETEAFF,TGTGCCAGCAGCCAAAGCCCCGGAGGGGAGACTGAAGCTTTCTTT
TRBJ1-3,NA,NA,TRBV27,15,CASRSPGISGNTIYF,TGTGCCTCACGATCGCCAGGGATCTCTGGAAACACCATATATTTT
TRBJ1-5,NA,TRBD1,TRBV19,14,CASGTGAVTWPQHF,TGTGCCAGCGGGACAGGAGCAGTCACATGGCCCCAGCATTTT
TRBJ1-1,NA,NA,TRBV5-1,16,CASSFPLDMPNTEAFF,TGCGCCAGCAGCTTTCCTCTTGACATGCCGAACACTGAAGCTTTCTTT
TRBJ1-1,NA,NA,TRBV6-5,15,CASSPPGTVNTEAFF,TGTGCCAGCAGCCCCCCAGGTACGGTGAACACTGAAGCTTTCTTT
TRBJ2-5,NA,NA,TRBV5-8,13,CASSLPPQETQYF,TGTGCCAGCAGCTTGCCTCCGCAAGAGACCCAGTACTTC
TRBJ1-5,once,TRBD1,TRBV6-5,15,CASSYGRTGNQPQHF,TGTGCCAGCAGTTACGGGAGGACAGGGAATCAGCCCCAGCATTTT
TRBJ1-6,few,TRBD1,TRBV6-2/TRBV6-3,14,CASSRQGKESPLHF,TGTGCCAGCAGCCGACAGGGAAAAGAGTCACCCCTCCACTTT
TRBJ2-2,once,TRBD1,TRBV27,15,CASSFRGRNTGELFF,TGTGCCAGCAGTTTCAGGGGGCGAAACACCGGGGAGCTGTTTTTT
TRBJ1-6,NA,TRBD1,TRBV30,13,CAWRRGPNSPLHF,TGTGCCTGGAGAAGGGGGCCAAATTCACCCCTCCACTTT
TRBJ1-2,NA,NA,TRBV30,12,CASDGVNYGYTF,TGTGCCTCCGACGGGGTGAACTATGGCTACACCTTC
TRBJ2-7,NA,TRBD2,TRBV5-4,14,CASSFGREKDEQYF,TGTGCCAGCAGCTTTGGGCGGGAGAAAGATGAGCAGTACTTC
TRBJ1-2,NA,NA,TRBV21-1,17,CASSPQGVQVDAQGYTF,TGTGCCAGCAGCCCTCAGGGGGTACAGGTCGACGCCCAGGGCTACACCTTC
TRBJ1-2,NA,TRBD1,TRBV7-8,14,CASSSGTGSYGYTF,TGTGCCAGCAGCTCCGGGACAGGGAGCTATGGCTACACCTTC
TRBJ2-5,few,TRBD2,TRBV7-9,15,CASSFKLAGAETQYF,TGTGCCAGCAGCTTCAAACTAGCGGGGGCCGAGACCCAGTACTTC